Sequencing of this TCR beta chain was carried out in a study of T cell repertoires in cytomegalovirus infection. TCRdb recomputed calls from the reads with MiXCR, one row per CDR3 protein. There are about 400,000 distinct CDR3 sequences in the sample; about a sixth occur only once, and around 10% lies in the top ten. With 1 base removed from V and 8 bases from J, the gap between germline ends came to 12 bases. CDR1 is SGHTA, CDR2 FQGNSA, per germline. The CDR3 covers 15 residues. This TCR derives from a human donor in good health (CMV status not recorded). Some clones in this sample may be carry-over from other donors' samples. Source material: PBMCs. The genes are TRBV7-2 and TRBJ1-6; no reliable D call. CDR3 in DNA: TGTGCCAGCAGCTTAGGGCATGGGTCGGATTCACCCCTCCACTTT. Its protein product is CASSLGHGSDSPLHF.